This TCR beta chain was sequenced for a study of T-cell memory formation after mild COVID-19. Across the whole study: The two donors had largely donor-specific TCR clusters. Findings of the study overall: From day 15 to 85, contracting clones were balanced between CD4 and CD8, whereas later expanders leaned toward CD4+. There was no confirmation that second-wave clones peaking on day 37 were SARS-CoV-2 specific.

With 7 bases removed from V and 3 bases from J, the gap between germline ends came to 7 bases. This CDR3 spans 11 amino acids. Germline CDR1 and CDR2: MNHEY and SVGEGT. The authors produced TCR alpha and TCR beta cDNA libraries with sample barcodes and UMIs by 5'RACE using constant-segment primers. TCRdb analysed the 5' RACE reads with MiXCR anew, one entry per CDR3 protein. Among some 110,000 distinct CDR3 sequences, approximately 15% were seen once, and the ten largest hold 28%. This clonotype was observed a few times. Antigen: not known. What was sequenced was PBMCs or a T cell subset sorted from them (not recorded which). This clonotype was obtained from an adult woman who had mild COVID-19 (a few samples of this study predate the infection). Cell type and time point are not known. The chain has TRBV6-2 or TRBV6-3 and TRBJ2-7; D not resolved. CDR3 sequence (DNA): TGTGCCAGCACTGGCAGCTACGAGCAGTACTTC. Its protein is CASTGSYEQYF.